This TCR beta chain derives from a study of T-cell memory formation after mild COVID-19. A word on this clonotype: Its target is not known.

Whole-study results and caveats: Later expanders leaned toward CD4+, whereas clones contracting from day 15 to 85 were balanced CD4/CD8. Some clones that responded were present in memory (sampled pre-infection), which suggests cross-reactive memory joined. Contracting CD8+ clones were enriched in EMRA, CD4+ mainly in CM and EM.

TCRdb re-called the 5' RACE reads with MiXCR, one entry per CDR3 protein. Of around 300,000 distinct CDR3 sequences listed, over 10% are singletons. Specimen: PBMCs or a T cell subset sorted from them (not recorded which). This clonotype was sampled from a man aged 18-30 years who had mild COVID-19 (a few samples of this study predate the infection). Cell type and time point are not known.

For the CDR3, the DNA is TGTGCCACCAGTGATTGGACAGCGCGCTCCTATAATTCACCCCTCCACTTT. Translated: CATSDWTARSYNSPLHF. The V call is TRBV24-1, the J call TRBJ1-6; tentative D call: TRBD1 (6 bases). The CDR3 covers 17 residues. The germline gives CDR1 KGHDR, CDR2 SFDVKD. Trimming took 2 bases from V and 0 from J, leaving 10 bases between them.